This T cell receptor beta chain comes out of a study of Ad26.COV2.S vaccination and SARS-CoV-2 variants. Study-wide results and caveats: Reports say spike-specific CD8+ and CD4+ T cell responses covered substantial breadth after vaccination.

Treatment specified: around 19 received Ad26.COV2.S at low or high dose, single or two shots; roughly five received placebo; per-sample allocation not given. Day 63 after the first vaccine or placebo injection was the time point for sampling. Boston supplied an adult donor aged 18-55 years. Sequenced by immunoSEQ multiplex PCR; TCRdb stores in-frame clones only, minus some. The sample gives around 400,000 clones, 75% to 90% of which show up once; around 2% is in the top ten. On this clone: Its antigen remains unidentified.

The source is a person between 18 and 65 years old who received the Ad26.COV2.S COVID-19 vaccine or a placebo. The sample was peripheral blood, taken in a trial of Ad26.COV2.S vaccine versus placebo.

In DNA form, the CDR3 reads TGTGCCAGCAGTTCCGGGACTAGCCGCACCCAGTACTTC. Translating it yields CASSSGTSRTQYF. The chain joins TRBV28 to TRBJ2-5, with 9 bases matching TRBD2. The trim removed 4 bases at V and 8 bases at J, leaving 5 bases unmatched. Looked up from germline, CDR1 is MDHEN and CDR2 is SYDVKM. The CDR3 contains 13 residues.